Following are 6 T cell receptor beta chains from one sample sequenced in a study of cytomegalovirus exposure and HLA in healthy donors. Clones were read by immunoSEQ multiplex PCR, and TCRdb kept only the in-frame ones, dropping some. The sample lists fewer than 200,000 clones, about nine tenths occurring once. The specimen sequenced was PBMCs. The source of these receptors is a man aged 18 to 29 in good health and CMV-seropositive.

The J gene is TRBJ1-2, the V gene TRBV10-3; 7 bases align to TRBD1. V dropped 6 bases and J dropped 0; count of bases not matched to a gene: 10. Looked up from germline, CDR1 is ENHRY and CDR2 is SYGVKD. The CDR3 has 16 residues. This chain's CDR3 is CAISTGTASSNYGYTF. The CDR3 DNA is TGTGCCATCAGCACCGGGACAGCGAGTTCTAACTATGGCTACACCTTC.

The V and J genes are TRBV19 and TRBJ1-4, with 9 bases lining up with TRBD1. This CDR3 comprises 14 residues. Germline trimming cut 6 bases from V and 6 bases from J; bases unmatched to any gene: 5. Germline CDR1 is LNHDA and CDR2 is SQIVND (reference sequence). The CDR3 here is CASRTGGADEKLFF. The CDR3 bases are TGTGCCAGTAGGACAGGGGGAGCAGATGAAAAACTGTTTTTT.

In its sample, this clone was seen a few times. The chain combines TRBV30 with TRBJ1-6; D uncertain. Germline V lookup: CDR1 GTSNPN, CDR2 SVGIG (reference sequence). The V and J ends lost 2 bases and 8 bases respectively, with 10 bases between them. The CDR3 consists of 13 residues. CDR3 in amino acids: CAWSSEIHSPLHF. The CDR3 region has the DNA TGTGCCTGGAGTTCAGAAATACATTCACCCCTCCACTTT.

About this clone: The junction does not match germline at one end; this may be a read error. The chain recombines TRBV7-7 with TRBJ2-2, with a tentative D call TRBD2 (5 bases). The germline V gene encodes CDR1 SSHAT and CDR2 FNYEAQ (reference sequence). This CDR3 has 14 residues. CDR3 protein: CASSLARGTGELFF. DNA of the CDR3: TGTGCTAGCAGCTTAGCTCGGGGCACCGGGGAGCTGTTTTTT.

This clone was seen only once. The chain combines TRBV9 with TRBJ1-3; D not certain. From germline, CDR1 is SGDLS and CDR2 YYNGEE. The CDR3 length is 15 residues. Deletions cut 3 bases from V and 0 bases from J, with 10 bases between. CDR3 bases: TGTGCCAGCAGCGGCCCGGGTGGCTCTGGAAACACCATATATTTT. As protein: CASSGPGGSGNTIYF.

V is TRBV29-1 and J is TRBJ2-3; D call uncertain. This CDR3 contains 11 residues. V was clipped by 4 bases and J by 2 bases, with 4 bases between them. Germline CDR1 reads SQVTM; CDR2 reads ANQGSEA. DNA of the CDR3: TGCAGCGTTGGCTACACAGATACGCAGTATTTT. It yields the protein CSVGYTDTQYF.